The subject of this entry is one T cell receptor (beta chain). The data were taken from a study of blood T cell repertoires in COVID-19. Assay: immunoSEQ multiplex PCR; the TCRdb copy retains only in-frame clones and omits some. The sample carries 150,000 to 200,000 clones, more than 70% recorded once. The sample comprised PBMCs or T cells enriched from blood (not recorded which). This sequence originates from a woman aged 25 to 45 who had recovered from COVID-19.

The CDR3 region is CASSQEDSQSYEQYF. CDR3 DNA sequence: TGCGCCAGCAGCCAAGAGGACAGCCAATCCTACGAGCAGTACTTC. J is TRBJ2-7 and V is TRBV4-1, with D perhaps TRBD1 (6 bases). The CDR3 totals 15 residues. The V and J ends lost 0 bases and 1 base respectively, with 10 bases between them. The V gene's germline CDR1 is MGHRA and CDR2 YSYEKL.